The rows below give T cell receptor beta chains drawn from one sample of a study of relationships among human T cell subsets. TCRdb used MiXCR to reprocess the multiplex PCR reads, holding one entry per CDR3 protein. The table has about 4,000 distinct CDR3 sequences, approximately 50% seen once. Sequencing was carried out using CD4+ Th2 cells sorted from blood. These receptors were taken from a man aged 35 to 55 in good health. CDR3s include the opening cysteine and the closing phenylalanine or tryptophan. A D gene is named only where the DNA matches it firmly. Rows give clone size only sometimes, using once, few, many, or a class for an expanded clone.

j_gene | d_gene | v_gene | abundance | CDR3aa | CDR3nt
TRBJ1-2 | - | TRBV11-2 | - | CASSPLGRNGYTF | TGTGCCAGCAGCCCTCTTGGGCGGAATGGCTACACCTTC
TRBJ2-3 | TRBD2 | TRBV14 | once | CACSQRREADTQYF | TGTGCCTGCAGCCAAAGGCGGGAGGCAGATACGCAGTATTTT
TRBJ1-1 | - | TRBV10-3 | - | CAISEGENTEAFF | TGTGCCATCAGTGAAGGGGAGAACACTGAAGCTTTCTTT
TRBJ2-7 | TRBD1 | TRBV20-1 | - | CSATDRSWGSEQYF | TGCAGTGCCACGGACAGGTCCTGGGGTAGCGAGCAGTACTTC
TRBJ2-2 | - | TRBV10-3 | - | CAISEGRSGELFF | TGTGCCATCAGTGAGGGGAGGTCCGGGGAGCTGTTTTTT
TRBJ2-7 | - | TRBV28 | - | CASSFSSYEQYF | TGTGCCAGCAGTTTTTCCTCTTACGAGCAGTACTTC
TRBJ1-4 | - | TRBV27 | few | CASALRATGGAQKLFF | TGTGCCAGCGCTCTCCGGGCGACAGGAGGAGCACAAAAACTGTTTTTT
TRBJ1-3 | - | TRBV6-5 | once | CASSYSRTDGNTIYF | TGTGCCAGCAGTTACTCACGGACAGATGGAAACACCATATATTTT
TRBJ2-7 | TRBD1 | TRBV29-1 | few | CSVVNRGSSYEQYF | TGCAGCGTTGTCAACAGGGGGTCCTCCTACGAGCAGTACTTC
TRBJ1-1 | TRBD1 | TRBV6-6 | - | CASFRGTGEAFF | TGTGCCAGCTTTAGAGGGACAGGTGAAGCTTTCTTT
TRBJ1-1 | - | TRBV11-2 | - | CASSFGQGNNGPKAEAFF | TGTGCCAGCAGCTTTGGGCAGGGGAATAACGGCCCTAAGGCTGAGGCTTTCTTT
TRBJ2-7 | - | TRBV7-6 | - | CASSLQQDSYEQYF | TGTGCCAGCAGCTTACAACAGGACTCCTACGAGCAGTACTTC
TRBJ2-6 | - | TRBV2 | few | CASSPRVVGANVLTF | TGTGCCAGCAGTCCCAGGGTTGTTGGGGCCAACGTCCTGACTTTC
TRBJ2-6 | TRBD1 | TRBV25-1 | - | CASSLTPGTGESGANVLTF | TGTGCCAGCAGTCTTACCCCCGGGACAGGTGAATCTGGGGCCAACGTCCTGACTTTC
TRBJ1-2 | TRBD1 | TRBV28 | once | CASSLGGTGLGYTF | TGTGCCAGCAGTTTAGGGGGGACAGGGTTGGGCTACACCTTC
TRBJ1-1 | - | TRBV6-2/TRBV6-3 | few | CASSWGSGTEAFF | TGTGCCAGCAGTTGGGGATCTGGGACTGAAGCTTTCTTT
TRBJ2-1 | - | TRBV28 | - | CASSSVGDEQFF | TGTGCCAGCAGTTCGGTAGGGGATGAGCAGTTCTTC
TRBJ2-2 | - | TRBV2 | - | CASRDNRATGELFF | TGTGCCAGCAGGGATAACAGGGCCACCGGGGAGCTGTTTTTT
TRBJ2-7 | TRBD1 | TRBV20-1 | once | CSASSSMWTGLYEQYF | TGCAGTGCTAGTAGCTCCATGTGGACAGGGCTCTACGAGCAGTACTTC
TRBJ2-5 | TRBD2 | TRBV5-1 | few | CASSLLTSGQETQYF | TGCGCCAGCAGCTTATTGACTAGCGGCCAAGAGACCCAGTACTTC
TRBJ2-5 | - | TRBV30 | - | CAWSKETQYF | TGTGCCTGGAGTAAAGAGACCCAGTACTTC
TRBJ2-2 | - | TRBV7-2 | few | CASSRRAGELFF | TGTGCCAGCAGCCGCCGAGCCGGGGAGCTGTTTTTT
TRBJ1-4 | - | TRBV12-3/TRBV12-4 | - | CASSFGSGNEKLFF | TGTGCCAGCAGTTTCGGGTCAGGGAATGAAAAACTGTTTTTT
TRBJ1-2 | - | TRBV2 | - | CASSGQGLYGYTF | TGTGCCAGCAGTGGGCAGGGTCTCTATGGCTACACCTTC
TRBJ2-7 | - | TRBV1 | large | CTSSQWQGILEQYF | TGCACCAGCAGCCAGTGGCAGGGTATACTCGAGCAGTACTTC
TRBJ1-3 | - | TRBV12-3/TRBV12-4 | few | CASSPDWAGNTIYF | TGTGCCAGCAGCCCCGACTGGGCTGGAAACACCATATATTTT
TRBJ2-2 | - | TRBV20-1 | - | CSAHPASGELFF | TGCAGTGCCCATCCGGCCTCCGGGGAGCTGTTTTTT
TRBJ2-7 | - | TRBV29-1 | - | CSVKTSPYEQYF | TGCAGCGTTAAGACCAGCCCCTACGAGCAGTACTTC
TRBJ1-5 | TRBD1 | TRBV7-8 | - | CASTNLRGTGVQPQHF | TGTGCCAGCACAAACCTTAGGGGGACAGGGGTTCAGCCCCAGCATTTT
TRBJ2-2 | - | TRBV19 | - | CASSRNTGELFF | TGTGCCAGTAGTAGAAACACCGGGGAGCTGTTTTTT
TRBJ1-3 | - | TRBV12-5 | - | CASGLVLKGGSRNTIYF | TGTGCTAGTGGTTTGGTACTTAAAGGGGGTAGCAGGAACACCATATATTTT
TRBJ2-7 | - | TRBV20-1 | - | CSASGVGRRNPEQYF | TGCAGTGCTAGCGGGGTAGGGCGGAGAAACCCCGAGCAGTACTTC
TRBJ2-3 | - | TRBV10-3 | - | CAISEPTSLYTDTQYF | TGTGCCATCTCGGAACCTACATCTCTCTACACAGATACGCAGTATTTT
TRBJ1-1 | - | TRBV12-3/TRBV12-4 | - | CASSSRVENTEAFF | TGTGCCAGCAGTTCAAGGGTGGAGAACACTGAAGCTTTCTTT
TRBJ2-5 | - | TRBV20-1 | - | CSAGDSGETQYF | TGCAGTGCAGGGGACTCCGGGGAGACCCAGTACTTC
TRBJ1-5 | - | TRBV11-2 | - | CASSLVVGTGQPQHF | TGTGCCAGCAGCTTAGTCGTGGGAACGGGTCAGCCCCAGCATTTT
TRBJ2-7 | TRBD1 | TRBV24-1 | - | CATSPGQSSYEQYF | TGTGCCACCAGTCCGGGACAGAGCTCCTACGAGCAGTACTTC
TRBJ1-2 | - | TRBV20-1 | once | CSARAPGTLYGYTF | TGCAGTGCTAGGGCCCCCGGGACCTTGTATGGCTACACCTTC
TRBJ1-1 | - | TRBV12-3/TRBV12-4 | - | CASTYRDMNTEAFF | TGTGCCAGCACCTACAGGGATATGAACACTGAAGCTTTCTTT
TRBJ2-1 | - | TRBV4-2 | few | CASSQESSKVNEQFF | TGTGCCAGCAGCCAAGAGTCTAGTAAGGTCAATGAGCAGTTCTTC
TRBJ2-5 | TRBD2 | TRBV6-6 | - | CASNYGLAGYETQYF | TGTGCCAGCAACTATGGACTAGCGGGATATGAGACCCAGTACTTC
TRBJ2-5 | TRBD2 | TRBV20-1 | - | CSARDHGLAQETQYF | TGCAGTGCTAGAGATCACGGACTAGCCCAAGAGACCCAGTACTTC
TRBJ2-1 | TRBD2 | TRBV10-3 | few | CAISVSAGVGYNEQFF | TGTGCCATCAGTGTCTCAGCGGGAGTGGGATACAATGAGCAGTTCTTC
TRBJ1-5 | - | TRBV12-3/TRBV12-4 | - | CASSQGPQGNQPQHF | TGTGCCAGCAGCCAAGGACCCCAGGGCAATCAGCCCCAGCATTTT
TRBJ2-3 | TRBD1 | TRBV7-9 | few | CASSPNRGAVTDTQYF | TGTGCCAGCAGCCCTAACAGGGGGGCAGTCACGGATACGCAGTATTTT
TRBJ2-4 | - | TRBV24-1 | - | CATSQRNIRYF | TGTGCCACCTCACAGAGAAACATTCGGTACTTC
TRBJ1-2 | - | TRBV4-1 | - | CASSQAQIGYGYTF | TGCGCCAGCAGCCAAGCCCAGATTGGCTATGGCTACACCTTC
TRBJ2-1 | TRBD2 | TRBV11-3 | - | CASSLDGGVYNEQFF | TGTGCCAGCAGCTTAGACGGGGGGGTCTACAATGAGCAGTTCTTC
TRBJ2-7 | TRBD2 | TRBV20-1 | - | CSASDSGSSYEQYF | TGCAGTGCTAGCGATAGCGGGAGCTCCTACGAGCAGTACTTC
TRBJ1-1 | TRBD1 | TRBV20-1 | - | CSARQGFTEAFF | TGCAGTGCGCGACAGGGGTTCACTGAAGCTTTCTTT
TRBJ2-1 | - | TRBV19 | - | CASKGPYPEQFF | TGTGCCAGTAAGGGGCCCTACCCCGAGCAGTTCTTC
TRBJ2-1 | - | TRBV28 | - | CASRSYRVRDEQFF | TGTGCCAGCAGGTCATACAGGGTTAGGGATGAGCAGTTCTTC
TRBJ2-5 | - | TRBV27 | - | CASSRWGSETQYF | TGTGCCAGCAGCCGGTGGGGTTCGGAGACCCAGTACTTC
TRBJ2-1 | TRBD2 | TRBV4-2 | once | CASSQGRAGAYNEQFF | TGTGCCAGCAGCCAAGGACGGGCGGGAGCCTACAATGAGCAGTTCTTC
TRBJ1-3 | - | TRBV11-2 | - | CASSLGGSGNTIYF | TGTGCCAGCAGCTTAGGAGGGTCTGGAAACACCATATATTTT
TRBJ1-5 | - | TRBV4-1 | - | CASSQERESNQPQHF | TGCGCCAGCAGCCAAGAGAGGGAAAGCAATCAGCCCCAGCATTTT
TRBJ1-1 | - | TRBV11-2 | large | CASSWRTVEAFF | TGTGCCAGCAGCTGGAGGACAGTTGAAGCTTTCTTT